Each of the 23 T cell receptor beta chains below was sequenced from the same sample in a study of blood T cells in healthy people across ages. The use of a sample-barcoded 5' primer and a J-beta primer mix characterized a second PCR of roughly 6 to 11 cycles. TCRdb itself ran the 5' RACE reads through MiXCR, one entry per CDR3 protein. The data hold about 620,000 distinct CDR3 sequences, with roughly 21% observed a single time. What was sequenced was blood. The origin of the receptors is a man in his 70s in good health.

This clonotype was recorded many times. The chain has TRBV7-8 and TRBJ2-2; 7 bases agree with TRBD2. The CDR3 has 17 amino acids. Germline V gives CDR1 SGHVS, CDR2 FQNEAQ. V shed 5 bases, J shed 0 bases, and the junction held 9 bases outside the gene matches. The CDR3 bases are TGTGCCAGCAGCCCCAGTAGGGACTATACGAACACCGGGGAGCTGTTTTTT. This sequence encodes CASSPSRDYTNTGELFF.

There are a few counts of this clonotype. The chain carries TRBV7-9 and TRBJ2-5, with TRBD2 as a possible D gene (5 bases). The DNA matches TRBJ2-7 better at its end, which makes the J call doubtful. The CDR3 extends over 13 amino acids. Germline values: CDR1 SEHNR, CDR2 FQNEAQ (reference sequence). This chain's CDR3 is CASSPMREPEQYF. CDR3 nucleotide sequence: TGTGCCAGCAGCCCGATGAGGGAGCCCGAGCAGTACTTC.

This clonotype has more than one count but fewer than ten. V gene TRBV3-1 combines with J gene TRBJ2-7; maybe TRBD1 (5 bases). The V and J ends lost 1 base and 1 base respectively, with 8 bases between them. CDR3 length equals 14 residues. Looked up from germline, CDR1 is LGHDT and CDR2 is YNNKEL (reference sequence). The CDR3 protein is CASSQVTGSYEQYF. CDR3 bases: TGTGCCAGCAGCCAAGTCACAGGTTCCTACGAGCAGTACTTC.

Points on this clonotype: This may come from a read error, since a much larger clone is one base off. V and J are TRBV18 and TRBJ2-6; 7 positions match TRBD1. There are 15 residues in the CDR3. Germline assignment: CDR1 KGHSH and CDR2 LQKENI. This CDR3 is CASSDRVAGPNVLTF. For the CDR3, the DNA is TGTGCCAGCTCAGACAGGGTCGCTGGGCCCAACGTCCTGACTTTC.

V usage is TRBV28 and J usage is TRBJ2-5; 7 bases are shared with TRBD1. J was trimmed by 6 bases and V by 4 bases; bases with no gene match: 17. Germline V gene data show CDR1 as MDHEN and CDR2 as SYDVKM. This CDR3 has 17 amino acids. The CDR3 DNA is TGTGCCAGCAGTTCGGGACAGCTTCGGCTATCCCGCCAGACCCAGTACTTC. Its translation: CASSSGQLRLSRQTQYF.

The sample holds a few counts of this clonotype. The chain employs TRBV5-1 and TRBJ2-2, with 8 bases matching TRBD1. Germline V CDR1 and CDR2: SGHRS, YFSETQ. The CDR3 is 17 residues long. Unmatched junction bases numbered 5, after V lost 0 bases and J lost 1 base. CDR3 protein: CASSLEAGTGNTGELFF. The CDR3 nucleotides are TGCGCCAGCAGCTTGGAGGCGGGGACAGGGAACACCGGGGAGCTGTTTTTT. The full variable domain, completed using reference TRBV5-1 and TRBJ2-2, is KAGVTQTPRYLIKTRGQQVTLSCSPISGHRSVSWYQQTPGQGLQFLFEYFSETQRNKGNFPGRFSGRQFSNSRSEMNVSTLELGDSALYLCASSLEAGTGNTGELFFGEGSRLTVL.

This rearrangement joins TRBV9 to TRBJ2-7, with 8 bases matching TRBD1. The CDR3 consists of 14 residues. The germline gives CDR1 SGDLS, CDR2 YYNGEE. Germline trimming cut 7 bases from V and 0 bases from J; bases unmatched to any gene: 6. The CDR3 DNA is TGTGCCAGCGGTTCGGACAGGGTCTCCTACGAGCAGTACTTC. Protein sequence: CASGSDRVSYEQYF. The entire variable domain, with the rest obtained from reference TRBV9 and TRBJ2-7, is as follows: DSGVTQTPKHLITATGQRVTLRCSPRSGDLSVYWYQQSLDQGLQFLIQYYNGEERAKGNILERFSAQQFPDLHSELNLSSLELGDSALYFCASGSDRVSYEQYFGPGTRLTVT.

The CDR3 loop is CASTPPGTVSYEQYF. The DNA of the CDR3 is TGTGCCAGCACCCCTCCAGGGACCGTATCCTACGAGCAGTACTTC. The gene calls are TRBV28 and TRBJ2-7; either TRBD1 or TRBD2 may supply D (5 bases each). The V and J ends lost 7 bases and 1 base respectively, with 17 bases between them. CDR1 MDHEN and CDR2 SYDVKM come from the germline V gene. The CDR3 contains 15 residues.

Notes on this clonotype: Possible read error: a much larger clone is one base away. The J gene is TRBJ2-1, the V gene TRBV7-6, with no clear D. The CDR3 is 12 residues long. The germline V gene has CDR1 SGHVS and CDR2 FNYEAQ. V was trimmed by 5 bases and J by 3 bases, leaving 5 bases between them. CDR3 residues: CASSGNYNEQFF. CDR3 DNA sequence: TGTGCCAGCAGCGGGAACTACAATGAGCAGTTCTTC.

This chain uses TRBV6-6 with TRBJ1-4; a weak D match, TRBD1 (6 bases). The CDR3 length is 14 residues. The germline CDR1 and CDR2 sequences are MNHNY and SVGAGI (reference sequence). V lost 7 bases, J lost 3 bases, and 12 bases lay in between. In DNA form, the CDR3 reads TGTGCCAGCACCGCGACAGGAGCTAATGAAAAACTGTTTTTT. It yields the protein CASTATGANEKLFF.

The sample holds many counts of this clonotype. This chain uses TRBV15 with TRBJ1-2, with TRBD1 matching 8 bases. The CDR3 covers 16 residues. Unmatched junction bases numbered 8, after V lost 0 bases and J lost 5 bases. The germline V gene has CDR1 LNHNV and CDR2 YYDKDF (reference sequence). CDR3 nucleotide sequence: TGTGCCACCAGCAGAGACAGGACAGGGCGGGGTTATGGCTACACCTTC. As protein: CATSRDRTGRGYGYTF. Filled out from reference TRBV15 and TRBJ1-2, the complete variable domain reads DAMVIQNPRYQVTQFGKPVTLSCSQTLNHNVMYWYQQKSSQAPKLLFHYYDKDFNNEADTPDNFQSRRPNTSFCFLDIRSPGLGDTAMYLCATSRDRTGRGYGYTFGSGTRLTVV.

There are a few counts of this clonotype. The chain is built from TRBV20-1 and TRBJ1-2, with 7 bases fitting TRBD1. Germline CDR1 DFQATT, CDR2 SNEGSKA (reference sequence). Trimming at V came to 2 bases and at J to 1 base, leaving 7 bases not matched to a gene. The CDR3 runs 15 residues. The CDR3 loop reads CSARRWTGFNYGYTF. In DNA, the CDR3 is TGCAGTGCTAGACGATGGACAGGCTTTAACTATGGCTACACCTTC.

This clonotype was recorded many times. The V and J genes are TRBV12-3 or TRBV12-4 and TRBJ2-2; D possibly corresponds to TRBD1 (5 bases). The V end was cut by 2 bases, the J end by 2 bases, with 12 bases between. This CDR3 has 16 amino acids. The CDR3 here is CASSLPTGTNTGELFF. For the CDR3, the DNA is TGTGCCAGCAGTTTACCAACAGGAACAAACACCGGGGAGCTGTTTTTT.

In its sample, this clonotype was seen once. One end of the junction is discordant with germline, which a read error may explain. J is TRBJ2-1 and V is TRBV27, with TRBD1 matching 8 bases. This CDR3 is 15 amino acids long. Germline CDR1 is MNHEY and CDR2 is SMNVEV (reference sequence). CDR3 DNA sequence: TGTGCCAGCGGTTTAACAGGGGGACCCTACAATGAGCAGTTCTTC. It translates to CASGLTGGPYNEQFF.

In its sample, this clonotype was seen once. The chain employs TRBV7-2 and TRBJ2-3; D may be TRBD1 or TRBD2 (5 bases each). V dropped 2 bases and J dropped 2 bases, with 11 bases sitting between them. This CDR3 is built from 15 residues. CDR1 and CDR2 (germline): SGHTA, FQGNSA. CDR3 DNA: TGTGCCAGCAGCTTATTCGGGACGGACACAGATACGCAGTATTTT. Translated: CASSLFGTDTDTQYF.

This sequence joins TRBV7-8 and TRBJ2-2; 10 bases are shared with TRBD2. Germline loops: CDR1 SGHVS, CDR2 FQNEAQ. The CDR3 sequence is 17 residues long. The V segment lost 3 bases and the J segment 0 bases; nucleotides outside the gene matches: 4. CDR3 amino acids: CASSFPGLAANTGELFF. In nucleotides, the CDR3 is TGTGCCAGCAGCTTCCCCGGACTAGCGGCGAACACCGGGGAGCTGTTTTTT.

To note about this clonotype: Possible read error: a much larger clone is one base away. The V call is TRBV28, the J call TRBJ1-2, with D perhaps matching TRBD1 (5 bases). V shed 10 bases and J shed 6 bases, with 18 bases lying between them. This CDR3 contains 13 residues. CDR1 and CDR2 from the germline V gene are MDHEN and SYDVKM. The CDR3 sequence is CATNRDGPDGYTF. The CDR3 coding sequence is TGTGCCACAAATCGGGACGGACCAGATGGCTACACCTTC.

This chain links TRBV28 with TRBJ2-7, with D perhaps being TRBD1 or TRBD2 (5 bases each). The CDR3 runs 14 residues. The ends were cut back, 8 bases at V and 4 bases at J, with 18 bases in the middle. From germline, CDR1 is MDHEN and CDR2 SYDVKM. CDR3 DNA sequence: TGTGCCAGCTGCCCTCTTGGGGGATCGTACGAGCAGTACTTC. Translation gives CASCPLGGSYEQYF.

This chain connects TRBV15 to TRBJ2-5; D not resolved. The CDR3 sequence is 14 residues long. The V gene lost 1 base and the J gene lost 5 bases, with 11 bases spanning the gap. Germline-derived CDR1 and CDR2 are LNHNV and YYDKDF (reference sequence). The CDR3 DNA reads as TGTGCCACCAGCAGAGCCCTCAAGGGTGAGACCCAGTACTTC. The encoded protein is CATSRALKGETQYF.

Remarks on this clonotype: One end of the junction is discordant with germline, which a read error may explain. The chain is built from TRBV28 and TRBJ1-1, with TRBD1 identical over 8 bases. Germline values: CDR1 MDHEN, CDR2 SYDVKM. This CDR3 is built from 16 residues. The CDR3 is CASSYTQGAWDTEAFF. CDR3 nucleotides: TGTGCCAGCAGTTATACTCAGGGGGCGTGGGACACTGAAGCCTTCTTT.

This chain connects TRBV12-3 or TRBV12-4 to TRBJ1-3; a possible D gene is TRBD1 (5 bases). The ends were cut back, 7 bases at V and 0 bases at J, with 16 bases in the middle. The length of the CDR3 is 16 residues. Written as DNA, the CDR3 is TGTGCCAGCACCAACGGACACCATTTCTCTGGAAACACCATATATTTT. It encodes CASTNGHHFSGNTIYF.

This chain connects TRBV20-1 to TRBJ2-5; no reliable D call. With the DNA end fitting TRBJ2-1 better, the J assignment may be wrong. There are 16 residues in the CDR3. Germline V gives CDR1 DFQATT, CDR2 SNEGSKA (reference sequence). The chain's CDR3 is CSAVRGPQTIGNEQFF. The CDR3 bases are TGCAGTGCCGTTCGTGGTCCCCAGACGATTGGGAATGAGCAGTTCTTC.

The rearrangement joins TRBV20-1 to TRBJ2-1; 13 nucleotides agree with TRBD2. J was trimmed by 10 bases and V by 4 bases; bases with no gene match: 4. The CDR3 is 13 amino acids. Per germline, CDR1 DFQATT and CDR2 SNEGSKA (reference sequence). CDR3 residues: CSAIGLAGDEQFF. The CDR3 DNA reads as TGCAGTGCTATAGGACTAGCGGGAGACGAGCAGTTCTTC.